This record covers a single TCR beta chain. No antigen is known for it. Base qualities are not at hand, and no much larger clone is one base apart. These data come from a study of blood T cell repertoires in COVID-19 (dated by TCRdb to about 2020). Context from the whole study: Samples from collaborators originated in the United States, Italy and Spain and spanned both the acute and convalescent phases of COVID-19. HLA class I and class II types, where available, came from metadata supplied by the sample provider rather than from assay-based typing. Deeply sampled blood TCRbeta repertoires from subjects exposed to, actively infected with, or recovered from COVID-19 were included in the dataset. The prospective study material was composed of cDNA or gDNA derived from T cells, B-cell-depleted T cells, or PBMCs. The samples were drawn from two sources: the first 160 participants of the ongoing ImmuneRACE study, and some 1,300 subjects contributed by 6 global collaborators. Sample metadata almost always included a de-identified subject ID, COVID-19 status, age in years and sex. The repertoires were made available in a free public database intended to serve as a resource for research on the immune response to SARS-CoV-2.

Overall study outcomes, separate from this receptor: Clinical and demographic metadata were provided uncurated, with the amount varying by source and participant.

V is trimmed back by 4 bases and J by 5 bases, and the junction contains 7 bases that no gene match accounts for. CDR1 and CDR2, looked up from the germline V gene (reference sequence), are SGHNT and YYREEE. From its cysteine to its phenylalanine, the CDR3 spans 16 amino acids. Solely the CDR3 DNA is kept, with 48 bases framed from the first base. TCRbeta CDR3 regions were amplified from genomic DNA using the immunoSEQ Assay, a bias-controlled multiplex PCR. Per the source publication's procedure: The number of nucleated cells in each sample was estimated by amplification of reference gene primers within the assay. To quantify the absolute abundance of each unique TCRbeta CDR3 rearrangement, sequence reads were collapsed and filtered. Productive Simpson clonality was computed per sample as the square root of Simpson's diversity index over productive rearrangements. The table comes from immuneACCESS by way of TCRdb, which keeps in-frame sequences with V and J called. Part of the clones is missing from these tables; in studies checked, under half for an unresolved V gene and the rest for unknown reasons. V and J calls and clone size are given by that table; D and trimming were obtained from the DNA. The sample table contains about 230,000 clones; only one count was recorded for 75% to 85% of them. 1.3% of the sample is held by the ten biggest clonotypes.

At one collaborating source in Seattle, patients were enrolled during active infection and were followed longitudinally through the course of disease. Collaborating institutions collected whole blood in K2EDTA tubes following their own protocols. For TCRbeta analysis, collaborators shipped samples in one of three forms: frozen whole blood, isolated PBMCs, or DNA extracted from either of those sample types. The sequence is built from TRBV5-4 and TRBJ2-3; 13 central nucleotides agree with TRBD2. The receptor's source is a woman aged 25 to 39 with COVID-19, enrolled during active disease. The specimen sequenced was peripheral blood. The sequenced DNA is TGTGCCAGCAGCGAACTAGCGGGAGGGCCGGGAGATACGCAGTATTTT. It specifies CASSELAGGPGDTQYF.